These T cell receptor beta chains were read from a single sample in a study of T cell responses to AZD1222 COVID-19 vaccine. Here immunoSEQ multiplex PCR was the method, and the copy in TCRdb shows in-frame clones only, minus some. Among roughly 100,000 clones listed, 93% were seen once. The input for sequencing was peripheral blood, taken on day 0 of AZD1222 vaccination. Receptor source: an adult in good health. Both conserved end residues are part of each CDR3. The D gene is left open where the match is weak. The listing skips clone size in some rows; elsewhere it reads once, few, many or a size class.

clone_size	v_call	d_call	j_call	cdr3_nt	cdr3_aa
.	TRBV19	.	TRBJ2-7	TGTGCCAGTAGTAGGAGCAGCTCCGGTGGTGGCGAGCAGTACTTC	CASSRSSSGGGEQYF
.	TRBV2	.	TRBJ2-5	TGTGCCAGCAGTGAAAGTCGGGTAGCAGGGTGGGAGACCCAGTACTTC	CASSESRVAGWETQYF
.	TRBV9	TRBD2	TRBJ2-3	TGTGCCAGCAGCGCCCGTCCTGCGGGGGTAAGCACAGATACGCAGTATTTT	CASSARPAGVSTDTQYF
once	TRBV15	.	TRBJ2-7	TGTGCCACCAGCAGAGGGCTAGCGTCCTACGAGCAGTACTTC	CATSRGLASYEQYF
.	TRBV5-1	TRBD2	TRBJ2-2	TGCGCCAGCAGCTACGGGACTAGCGGGAGGCTATACACCGGGGAGCTGTTTTTT	CASSYGTSGRLYTGELFF
.	TRBV7-2	TRBD1	TRBJ2-7	TGTGCCAGCAGCCCCGGGACAGGGGGCTACGAGCAGTACTTC	CASSPGTGGYEQYF
.	TRBV15	TRBD2	TRBJ2-1	TGTGCCACCAGCAGAGGGATACTAGCGGGAGGGATCACAGGGTACAATGAGCAGTTCTTC	CATSRGILAGGITGYNEQFF
.	TRBV2	TRBD1	TRBJ1-2	TGTGCCAGCAGTTCTTTCTCAGGGGGCACCTATGGCTACACCTTC	CASSSFSGGTYGYTF
.	TRBV30	.	TRBJ2-7	TGTGCCTGGAGTTCACCCGGGACATCCCACGAGCAGTACTTC	CAWSSPGTSHEQYF
.	TRBV24-1	TRBD2	TRBJ2-2	TGTGCCACCAGTGACCCGGGAGGCGGGGAGCTGTTTTTT	CATSDPGGGELFF
.	TRBV2	TRBD1	TRBJ1-2	TGTGCCAGCAGGAACAGGGGCCCCTATAGGGGCTACACCTTC	CASRNRGPYRGYTF
.	TRBV5-1	.	TRBJ2-7	TGCGCCAGCAGCTTAGGGCGGGACGATAACGAGCAGTACTTC	CASSLGRDDNEQYF
.	TRBV6-1	TRBD2	TRBJ2-1	TGTGCCAGCAGTGACATAGCGGGAGGGCTCATTGAGCAGTTCTTC	CASSDIAGGLIEQFF
.	TRBV5-1	TRBD2	TRBJ2-5	TGCGCCAGCAGCTTGAATCCAGCGGGGTCCTGGGAGACCCAGTACTTC	CASSLNPAGSWETQYF
.	TRBV28	.	TRBJ1-6	TGTGCCAGCATTAAGGGTGGCTCACCCCTCCACTTT	CASIKGGSPLHF
.	TRBV4-3	.	TRBJ2-6	TGCGCCAGCAGCCAAGAGACGGGCTCTGGGGCCAACGTCCTGACTTTC	CASSQETGSGANVLTF
.	TRBV5-1	TRBD1	TRBJ2-7	TGCGCCAGCAGCTTTGAGCACAGGGGGCGGAGGTCCTACGAGCAGTACTTC	CASSFEHRGRRSYEQYF
.	TRBV4-1	.	TRBJ2-7	TGCGCCAGCAGCCAAGTGGAGGGGACCTCCTACGAGCAGTACTTC	CASSQVEGTSYEQYF
.	TRBV7-3	.	TRBJ1-2	TGTGCCAGCAGCTTAAAGGGGACGGATGGCTACACCTTC	CASSLKGTDGYTF
.	TRBV19	.	TRBJ2-3	TGTGCCAGTAGTATCCAGCACTCAGGTCCGCTCACAGATACGCAGTATTTT	CASSIQHSGPLTDTQYF
.	TRBV5-4	.	TRBJ1-2	TGTGCCAGCAGCTTGGACTGGGGTTTGGGCTACACCTTC	CASSLDWGLGYTF
once	TRBV25-1	.	TRBJ2-1	TGTGCCAGCAGTCCCCACCGGGGCCGGTACAATGAGCAGTTCTTC	CASSPHRGRYNEQFF
.	TRBV30	TRBD2	TRBJ2-1	TGTGCCTGGAGCCGGGGCCTAGCGGATCACAATGAGCAGTTCTTC	CAWSRGLADHNEQFF
once	TRBV4-3	.	TRBJ2-3	TGCGCCAGCAGCCAAGGAGGTGGGGCAGGGTCAGATACGCAGTATTTT	CASSQGGGAGSDTQYF
.	TRBV7-6	TRBD1	TRBJ2-5	TGTGCCAGCAGCCAAACTTGGGACAGGCTCCAAGAGACCCAGTACTTC	CASSQTWDRLQETQYF
.	TRBV24-1	TRBD2	TRBJ2-3	TGTGCCACCAGTGAACATACGGGGTCGACGGGGGGGCTGGCTGATACGCAGTATTTT	CATSEHTGSTGGLADTQYF
.	TRBV6-1	.	TRBJ1-1	TGTGCCAGCAGTGAATGGGGGGGCGCGAACACTGAAGCTTTCTTT	CASSEWGGANTEAFF
.	TRBV6-5	TRBD2	TRBJ2-5	TGTGCCAGCAGGATCCAACTAGCGGGAGAGGAGACCCAGTACTTC	CASRIQLAGEETQYF
once	TRBV10-3	TRBD1	TRBJ1-1	TGTGCCATCGGGGGGACAGGGGGATTCACTGAAGCTTTCTTT	CAIGGTGGFTEAFF
.	TRBV7-3	.	TRBJ2-1	TGTGCCAGCAGCTTGGGGGGACCCTACAATGAGCAGTTCTTC	CASSLGGPYNEQFF
.	TRBV28	.	TRBJ2-3	TGTGCCAGCAATATTTGGCCTAGCACAGATACGCAGTATTTT	CASNIWPSTDTQYF
once	TRBV9	TRBD2	TRBJ2-3	TGTGCCAGCAGCGGCCGGACTAGCATGGCAGATACGCAGTATTTT	CASSGRTSMADTQYF
few	TRBV2	.	TRBJ1-4	TGTGCCAGCTCCAGGGGCGGCAGGGCTAATGAAAAACTGTTTTTT	CASSRGGRANEKLFF
once	TRBV10-3	TRBD2	TRBJ2-7	TGTGCCATCAGTGCCCAACCGGGACTAGTCTCCTACGAGCAGTACTTC	CAISAQPGLVSYEQYF
.	TRBV5-1	.	TRBJ2-2	TGCGCCAGCAGCTATCAGGCAGCCGGGGAGCTGTTTTTT	CASSYQAAGELFF
.	TRBV2	.	TRBJ2-2	TGTGCCAGCAACGAGAACACCGGGGAGCTGTTTTTT	CASNENTGELFF
.	TRBV19	TRBD1	TRBJ2-1	TGTGCCAGTACCCGGGACAGGTCTTACAATGAGCAGTTCTTC	CASTRDRSYNEQFF
.	TRBV4-2	.	TRBJ2-7	TGTGCCAGCAGCCCAGAGGGGGGAGAGCAGTACTTC	CASSPEGGEQYF
.	TRBV29-1	TRBD1	TRBJ2-5	TGCAGCGTCGGGGACAGTTCCGTACAAGAGACCCAGTACTTC	CSVGDSSVQETQYF
.	TRBV18	.	TRBJ2-5	TGTGCCAGCTCACCAGGGGAGACCCAGTACTTC	CASSPGETQYF
few	TRBV6-5	TRBD2	TRBJ2-1	TGTGCCAGTGGCGGACTAGCACCTTACAATGAGCAGTTCTTC	CASGGLAPYNEQFF
.	TRBV5-1	.	TRBJ1-4	TGCGCCAGCAGCTTGGCCTCCGGAGATGAAAAACTGTTTTTT	CASSLASGDEKLFF
.	TRBV10-2	TRBD2	TRBJ2-1	TGCGCCAGCAGAGACATCAGCGGGGCCTACAATGAGCAGTTCTTC	CASRDISGAYNEQFF
.	TRBV2	.	TRBJ1-4	TGTGCCAGCAGTGAAGGGGATACTAATGAAAAACTGTTTTTT	CASSEGDTNEKLFF
once	TRBV11-3	.	TRBJ1-5	TGTGCCAGCAGCTTAGGGGGGGGGCCGCCCAGGCATTTT	CASSLGGGPPRHF
.	TRBV20-1	.	TRBJ1-5	TGCAGTGCTAGTGGGGGGGCTGGCAATCAGCCCCAGCATTTT	CSASGGAGNQPQHF